Listed here are 28 T cell receptor beta chains from one sample, sequenced in a study of siplizumab effects on memory and regulatory T cells. Some clones are missing from TCRdb's copy, which holds only in-frame ones; the method was immunoSEQ multiplex PCR. The table shows about 120,000 clones, with around 95% occurring only once. Source material: non-Treg CD4+ T cells sorted from blood. Every receptor here comes from a human donor in good health.

The rearrangement uses TRBV7-3 and TRBJ2-1; D is possibly TRBD1 or TRBD2 (5 bases each). The CDR3 is 13 amino acids. Trimming took 5 bases from V and 7 from J, leaving 12 bases between them. CDR1 is SGHTA and CDR2 is FQGTGA in the germline V gene. Here the CDR3 reads CASSPRWGNEQFF. CDR3 DNA sequence: TGTGCCAGCAGCCCCCGATGGGGGAATGAGCAGTTCTTC.

The chain joins TRBV5-1 to TRBJ1-3; no firm D call. The CDR3 totals 14 residues. V was cut by 4 bases and J by 0 bases, with 8 bases left in between. CDR1 SGHRS and CDR2 YFSETQ come from the germline V gene. The CDR3 region is CASSAASSGNTIYF. The DNA for the CDR3 is TGCGCCAGCAGCGCCGCGAGCTCTGGAAACACCATATATTTT.

The J gene is TRBJ2-7, the V gene TRBV27, with TRBD2 matching 12 bases. This CDR3 comprises 16 residues. After removal of 6 bases from V and 6 bases from J, the junction contained 12 bases not matched to a gene. The germline V gene has CDR1 MNHEY and CDR2 SMNVEV (reference sequence). CDR3 residues: CASSSGTSGPRGEQYF. CDR3 nucleotides: TGTGCCAGCAGCTCCGGGACTAGCGGGCCGAGGGGCGAGCAGTACTTC.

The chain has TRBV5-1 and TRBJ2-3; the match to TRBD1 covers 11 bases. This CDR3 contains 15 residues. Germline assignment: CDR1 SGHRS and CDR2 YFSETQ. With 4 bases clipped from V and 6 bases from J, the junction kept 7 bases outside the gene matches. This chain's CDR3 is CASSPGDRGRDTQYF. In DNA, the CDR3 is TGCGCCAGCAGCCCCGGGGACAGGGGGAGGGATACGCAGTATTTT.

This clone was seen just once. The rearrangement links TRBV4-2 to TRBJ2-7, with a weak D call TRBD1 (5 bases). There are 15 residues in the CDR3. V was pared by 0 bases and J by 2 bases, with 11 bases between. Germline assignment: CDR1 LGHNA and CDR2 YNFKEQ. As DNA, the CDR3 is TGTGCCAGCAGCCAAGATCGTGACAGCGCCTACGAGCAGTACTTC. Translating gives CASSQDRDSAYEQYF.

The chain uses TRBV5-1 and TRBJ2-1; 11 bases line up with TRBD2. Germline values: CDR1 SGHRS, CDR2 YFSETQ. CDR3 size: 17 residues. The junction had 10 bases not matched to a gene; V was cut back by 1 base and J by 7 bases. CDR3 amino acids: CASSLMTSGARGNEQFF. The DNA of the CDR3 is TGCGCCAGCAGCTTGATGACTAGCGGGGCGCGGGGGAATGAGCAGTTCTTC. The full variable domain, completed using reference TRBV5-1 and TRBJ2-1, is KAGVTQTPRYLIKTRGQQVTLSCSPISGHRSVSWYQQTPGQGLQFLFEYFSETQRNKGNFPGRFSGRQFSNSRSEMNVSTLELGDSALYLCASSLMTSGARGNEQFFGPGTRLTVL.

The rearrangement uses TRBV7-3 and TRBJ2-2; perhaps TRBD2 as D (5 bases). Between the trimmed V and J ends, which lost 4 bases and 8 bases, there was a span of 20 bases. CDR3 length: 16 amino acids. The germline V gene has CDR1 SGHTA and CDR2 FQGTGA. The CDR3 bases are TGTGCCAGCAGCTCCCTCGCCGGACTCCTAGGGGGGGAGCTGTTTTTT. It codes for CASSSLAGLLGGELFF.

CDR3 sequence reads: CASSYRPRGQETQYF. The CDR3 bases are TGTGCCAGCAGTTACCGCCCGCGTGGGCAAGAGACCCAGTACTTC. The V and J genes are TRBV6-5 and TRBJ2-5; D gene uncertain. V shed 2 bases and J shed 2 bases, with 12 bases lying between them. The germline CDR1 and CDR2 sequences are MNHEY and SVGAGI. CDR3 size: 15 residues.

V gene TRBV7-9 combines with J gene TRBJ2-7; 9 bases are shared with TRBD1. The CDR3 spans 12 residues. CDR1 and CDR2 (germline): SEHNR, FQNEAQ (reference sequence). The CDR3 bases are TGTACGCAATGGGACAGGGCCTACGAGCAGTACTTC. Protein: CTQWDRAYEQYF.

The chain links TRBV2 to TRBJ1-2; TRBD1 agrees at 7 bases. Germline V CDR1 and CDR2: SNHLY, FYNNEI. The CDR3 contains 13 residues. V shed 6 bases and J 2 bases; nucleotides not matched to a gene: 3. CDR3 loop: CASRGTANYGYTF. As DNA, the CDR3 is TGTGCCAGCAGGGGGACAGCAAACTATGGCTACACCTTC. The whole variable domain, filled in from reference TRBV2 and TRBJ1-2, reads EPEVTQTPSHQVTQMGQEVILRCVPISNHLYFYWYRQILGQKVEFLVSFYNNEISEKSEIFDDQFSVERPDGSNFTLKIRSTKLEDSAMYFCASRGTANYGYTFGSGTRLTVV.

A single count supports this clone. The rearrangement links TRBV9 to TRBJ1-2; D remains unclear. Germline CDR1 and CDR2: SGDLS and YYNGEE. The CDR3 runs 13 residues. The V and J ends lost 0 bases and 4 bases respectively, with 7 bases between them. As DNA, the CDR3 is TGTGCCAGCAGCGTAGCTCAGTTCTATGGCTACACCTTC. Residues: CASSVAQFYGYTF.

This chain links TRBV7-6 with TRBJ1-1; D may be TRBD1 (5 bases). The CDR3 is 12 residues long. CDR1 SGHVS and CDR2 FNYEAQ come from the germline V gene. The ends were cut back, 3 bases at V and 8 bases at J, with 10 bases in the middle. The CDR3, as DNA: TGTGCCAGCAGCTTGGTGGGGCAGGAAGCTTTCTTT. Its translation: CASSLVGQEAFF.

The rearrangement joins TRBV30 to TRBJ1-4; D gene unclear. V gave up 0 bases and J gave up 6 bases, with 5 bases separating them. Germline V gene lookup returns CDR1 GTSNPN and CDR2 SVGIG (reference sequence). This CDR3 spans 12 amino acids. The CDR3 DNA follows: TGTGCCTGGAGTGTACAGTATGAAAAACTGTTTTTT. Residues: CAWSVQYEKLFF.

The chain employs TRBV28 and TRBJ2-5; D gene unclear. This CDR3 comprises 14 residues. The V end was cut by 6 bases, the J end by 3 bases, with 14 bases between. Germline V gene lookup returns CDR1 MDHEN and CDR2 SYDVKM. The CDR3 is CASSRKQKKETQYF. The CDR3 DNA reads as TGTGCCAGCAGCCGGAAACAGAAGAAAGAGACCCAGTACTTC.

This sequence joins TRBV5-1 and TRBJ2-7; TRBD2 matches 7 bases. The CDR3 length is 16 residues. Germline CDR1 is SGHRS and CDR2 is YFSETQ. V lost 1 base and J lost 4; bases outside the gene matches: 11. CDR3 sequence reads: CASSLYAGTSEYEQYF. CDR3 DNA: TGCGCCAGCAGCTTGTACGCGGGAACTAGCGAGTACGAGCAGTACTTC.

The chain combines TRBV7-8 with TRBJ2-2, with TRBD1 identical over 8 bases. V lost 6 bases, J lost 7 bases, and 7 bases stayed unmatched. Germline CDR1 and CDR2: SGHVS and FQNEAQ. The CDR3 consists of 14 residues. The CDR3 nucleotides are TGTGCCAGCAGACCGACAGGGGTGAGCGGGGAGCTGTTTTTT. Translated, it gives CASRPTGVSGELFF.

V usage is TRBV6-1 and J usage is TRBJ1-1; unclear D gene. This CDR3 has 13 amino acids. CDR1 MNHNS and CDR2 SASEGT come from the germline V gene. Trimming took 4 bases from V and 6 from J, leaving 12 bases between them. The CDR3 DNA sequence: TGTGCCAGCAGTGTCAACAGCTTCGCTGAAGCTTTCTTT. This sequence encodes CASSVNSFAEAFF.

The chain joins TRBV27 to TRBJ2-5; D not certain. The CDR3 extends over 13 amino acids. Between the trimmed V and J ends, which lost 4 bases and 5 bases, there was a span of 11 bases. Per germline, CDR1 MNHEY and CDR2 SMNVEV (reference sequence). The CDR3 DNA is TGTGCCAGCAGTTCTCATAGCCGGGAGACCCAGTACTTC. It is translated as CASSSHSRETQYF.

The chain is built from TRBV11-2 and TRBJ2-3; 8 bases fit TRBD1. Germline V gene data show CDR1 as SGHAT and CDR2 as FQNNGV. V shed 6 bases, J shed 2 bases, and the junction held 16 bases outside the gene matches. This CDR3 comprises 18 residues. CDR3 coding DNA: TGTGCCAGCAGTTTTCCGACCCATTGGGACAGGATCACAGATACGCAGTATTTT. It codes for CASSFPTHWDRITDTQYF.

The chain joins TRBV30 to TRBJ2-5; tentatively, D is TRBD2 (7 bases). Trimming cost V 2 bases and J 4 bases, with 14 bases left between them. Germline V gene lookup returns CDR1 GTSNPN and CDR2 SVGIG (reference sequence). The CDR3 contains 14 residues. This CDR3 is CAWSTGGRGETQYF. CDR3 nucleotides: TGTGCCTGGAGTACGGGGGGCCGAGGAGAGACCCAGTACTTC. Combining the CDR3 with reference TRBV30 and TRBJ2-5 gives the whole variable domain SQTIHQWPATLVQPVGSPLSLECTVEGTSNPNLYWYRQAAGRGLQLLFYSVGIGQISSEVPQNLSASRPQDRQFILSSKKLLLSDSGFYLCAWSTGGRGETQYFGPGTRLLVL.

The chain joins TRBV21-1 to TRBJ1-6; TRBD1, the table's D call, lacks a check against the DNA. TRBV21-1 represents a pseudogene. The CDR3 consists of 16 residues. The CDR3 coding sequence is TGTGCCAGCAGCAAAGCCGATGACAGGGAGGATTCACCCCTCCACTTT. Amino acids: CASSKADDREDSPLHF.

This chain joins TRBV30 and TRBJ2-7, with D uncertain. Germline CDR1 reads GTSNPN; CDR2 reads SVGIG (reference sequence). This CDR3 contains 12 residues. V was shortened by 5 bases and J by 3 bases, with 11 bases between the two germline ends. CDR3 loop: CAWGHQFYEQYF. The CDR3, as DNA: TGTGCCTGGGGCCACCAATTCTACGAGCAGTACTTC.

This CDR3 is CATSRDSRDEQYF. The CDR3 nucleotides are TGTGCCACCAGCAGAGATAGTAGGGACGAGCAGTACTTC. The chain couples TRBV15 to TRBJ2-7; D unresolved. CDR1 and CDR2 from the germline V gene are LNHNV and YYDKDF (reference sequence). V gave up 0 bases and J gave up 5 bases, with 8 bases separating them. CDR3 length equals 13 residues.

V gene TRBV19 combines with J gene TRBJ2-7, with D perhaps matching TRBD1 or TRBD2 (6 bases each). The CDR3 runs to 15 residues. From germline, CDR1 is LNHDA and CDR2 SQIVND (reference sequence). Deletions cut 3 bases from V and 2 bases from J, with 14 bases between. DNA of the CDR3: TGTGCCAGTAGTATCTTGGGGGGCGTCACCTACGAGCAGTACTTC. It translates to CASSILGGVTYEQYF.

This clone was seen only a few times. The V gene is TRBV2, the J gene TRBJ1-6; D gene ambiguous. The germline gives CDR1 SNHLY, CDR2 FYNNEI. The V and J ends lost 3 bases and 7 bases respectively, with 7 bases between them. CDR3 size: 13 residues. The CDR3 reads CASSDSVNSPLHF. CDR3 DNA: TGTGCCAGCAGTGATTCGGTAAATTCACCCCTCCACTTT.

The V gene is TRBV5-1, the J gene TRBJ2-1; D ambiguous. CDR1 SGHRS and CDR2 YFSETQ come from the germline V gene. Between the trimmed V and J ends, which lost 4 bases and 7 bases, there was a span of 9 bases. The CDR3 length is 12 residues. CDR3 amino acids: CASSTGRNEQFF. In DNA form, the CDR3 reads TGCGCCAGCAGCACGGGCCGGAATGAGCAGTTCTTC. The complete variable domain, with remaining parts taken from reference TRBV5-1 and TRBJ2-1, reads KAGVTQTPRYLIKTRGQQVTLSCSPISGHRSVSWYQQTPGQGLQFLFEYFSETQRNKGNFPGRFSGRQFSNSRSEMNVSTLELGDSALYLCASSTGRNEQFFGPGTRLTVL.

The chain carries TRBV30 and TRBJ1-1; D is ambiguous. The CDR3 runs to 13 residues. Between the trimmed V and J ends, which lost 3 bases and 5 bases, there was a span of 13 bases. Germline V lookup: CDR1 GTSNPN, CDR2 SVGIG (reference sequence). The CDR3 loop reads CAWRQYLGTEAFF. CDR3 DNA: TGTGCCTGGAGACAGTATCTTGGAACTGAAGCTTTCTTT.

The V and J genes are TRBV14 and TRBJ1-5; D is unresolved. CDR3 length: 13 residues. V shed 1 base and J shed 9 bases, with 10 bases lying between them. Germline V gene sequence: CDR1 SGHDN, CDR2 FVKESK. The CDR3 DNA reads as TGTGCCAGCAGCCAAGCGCCCGTAGGGCCCCAGCATTTT. This codes for CASSQAPVGPQHF.